This T cell receptor beta chain is drawn from a study of T cell repertoires in cytomegalovirus infection. TCRdb fed the reads into MiXCR, producing one record per CDR3 protein. The sample holds fewer than 200,000 distinct CDR3 sequences, 8% to 10% seen once. This clonotype appeared many times. V lost 5 bases, J lost 0 bases, and 13 bases lay in between. Per the germline V gene, CDR1 is SGHTA and CDR2 is FQGNSA. CDR3 size: 15 residues. Sequencing was done on a sample of PBMCs. This chain joins TRBV7-2 and TRBJ1-2, with D maybe TRBD1 (6 bases). This TCR was sampled from a human donor in good health (CMV status not recorded). Some clones in this sample may be carry-over from other donors' samples. CDR3 coding DNA: TGTGCCAGCAGCATAACAGGGCGCGCTAACTATGGCTACACCTTC. Translating it yields CASSITGRANYGYTF.